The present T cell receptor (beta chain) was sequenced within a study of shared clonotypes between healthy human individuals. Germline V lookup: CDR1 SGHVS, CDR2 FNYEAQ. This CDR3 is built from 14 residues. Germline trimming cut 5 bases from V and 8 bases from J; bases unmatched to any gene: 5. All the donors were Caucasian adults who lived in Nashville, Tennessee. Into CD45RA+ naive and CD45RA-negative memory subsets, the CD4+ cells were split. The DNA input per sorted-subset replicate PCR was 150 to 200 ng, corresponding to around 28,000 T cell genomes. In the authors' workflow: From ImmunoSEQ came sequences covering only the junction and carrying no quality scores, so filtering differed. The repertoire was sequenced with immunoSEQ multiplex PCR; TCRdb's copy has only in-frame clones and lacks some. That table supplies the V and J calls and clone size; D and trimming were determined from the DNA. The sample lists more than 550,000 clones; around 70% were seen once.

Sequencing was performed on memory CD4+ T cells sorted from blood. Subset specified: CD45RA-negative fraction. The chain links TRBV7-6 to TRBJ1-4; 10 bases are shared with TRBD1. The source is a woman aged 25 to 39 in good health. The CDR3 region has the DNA TGTGCCAGCAGCCGGGACAGGGGAAGGGAAAAACTGTTTTTT. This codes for CASSRDRGREKLFF.